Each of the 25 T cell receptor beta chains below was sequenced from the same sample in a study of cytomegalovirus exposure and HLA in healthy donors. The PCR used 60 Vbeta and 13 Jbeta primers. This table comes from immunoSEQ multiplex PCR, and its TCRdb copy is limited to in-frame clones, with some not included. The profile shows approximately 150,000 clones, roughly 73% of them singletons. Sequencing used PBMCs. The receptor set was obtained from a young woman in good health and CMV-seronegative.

The CDR3 sequence is CASNSGTVNEKLFF. The DNA of the CDR3 is TGTGCCAGCAACTCCGGGACAGTTAATGAAAAACTGTTTTTT. The rearrangement uses TRBV2 and TRBJ1-4; 7 bases match TRBD1. CDR1 and CDR2 (germline): SNHLY, FYNNEI. With V trimmed by 7 bases and J by 4 bases, 6 bases remained unmatched. This CDR3 comprises 14 residues.

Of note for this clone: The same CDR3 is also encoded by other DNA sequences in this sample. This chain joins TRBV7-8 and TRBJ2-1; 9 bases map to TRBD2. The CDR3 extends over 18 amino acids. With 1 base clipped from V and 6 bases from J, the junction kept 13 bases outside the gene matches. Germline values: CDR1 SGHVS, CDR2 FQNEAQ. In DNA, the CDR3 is TGTGCCAGCAGCTTAGTTTCTGGCGGGGGGGCTCCGGGCAATGAGCAGTTCTTC. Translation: CASSLVSGGGAPGNEQFF. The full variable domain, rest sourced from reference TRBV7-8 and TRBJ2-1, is GAGVSQSPRYKVAKRGQDVALRCDPISGHVSLFWYQQALGQGPEFLTYFQNEAQLDKSGLPSDRFFAERPEGSVSTLKIQRTQQEDSAVYLCASSLVSGGGAPGNEQFFGPGTRLTVL.

The CDR3 here is CASSQTGDNSPLHF. CDR3 nucleotide sequence: TGTGCCAGCAGCCAAACAGGGGATAATTCACCCCTCCACTTT. V and J are TRBV7-9 and TRBJ1-6; 7 bases are shared with TRBD1. Germline CDR1 reads SEHNR; CDR2 reads FQNEAQ (reference sequence). The length of the CDR3 is 14 residues. V gave up 5 bases and J gave up 5 bases; unmatched junction bases: 3. The entire variable domain, with the rest obtained from reference TRBV7-9 and TRBJ1-6, is as follows: DTGVSQNPRHKITKRGQNVTFRCDPISEHNRLYWYRQTLGQGPEFLTYFQNEAQLEKSRLLSDRFSAERPKGSFSTLEIQRTEQGDSAMYLCASSQTGDNSPLHFGNGTRLTVT.

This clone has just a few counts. CDR3 region: CASSLGQGSNSPLHF. In nucleotides, the CDR3 is TGTGCCAGCTCACTGGGACAGGGGAGTAATTCACCCCTCCACTTT. J is TRBJ1-6 and V is TRBV18, with TRBD1 matching over 10 bases. The CDR3 consists of 15 residues. With 4 bases clipped from V and 6 bases from J, the junction kept 3 bases outside the gene matches. Germline CDR1 reads KGHSH; CDR2 reads LQKENI.

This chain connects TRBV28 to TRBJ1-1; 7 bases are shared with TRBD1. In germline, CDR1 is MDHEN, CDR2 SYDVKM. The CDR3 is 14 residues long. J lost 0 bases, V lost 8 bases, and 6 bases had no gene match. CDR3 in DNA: TGTGCCAGCCTCTCAGGGGGACTGAACACTGAAGCTTTCTTT. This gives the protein CASLSGGLNTEAFF.

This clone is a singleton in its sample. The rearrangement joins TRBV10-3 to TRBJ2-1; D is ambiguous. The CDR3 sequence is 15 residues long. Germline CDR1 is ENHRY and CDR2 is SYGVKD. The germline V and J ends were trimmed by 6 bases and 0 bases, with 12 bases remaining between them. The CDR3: CAIRSDSLSYNEQFF. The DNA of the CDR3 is TGTGCCATCAGATCCGACTCCCTCTCCTACAATGAGCAGTTCTTC.

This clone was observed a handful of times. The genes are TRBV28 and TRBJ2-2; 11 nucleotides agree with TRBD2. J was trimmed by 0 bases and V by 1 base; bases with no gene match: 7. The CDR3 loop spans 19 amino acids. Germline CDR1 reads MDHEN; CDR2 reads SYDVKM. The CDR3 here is CASSLYPSGGPTNTGELFF. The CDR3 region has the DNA TGTGCCAGCAGTTTATACCCTAGCGGGGGGCCTACGAACACCGGGGAGCTGTTTTTT.

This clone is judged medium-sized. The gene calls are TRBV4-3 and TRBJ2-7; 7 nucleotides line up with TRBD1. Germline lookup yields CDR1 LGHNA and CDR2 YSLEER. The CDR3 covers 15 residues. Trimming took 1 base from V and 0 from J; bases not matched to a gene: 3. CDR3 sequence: CASSQGRDSSYEQYF. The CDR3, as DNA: TGCGCCAGCAGCCAAGGTAGGGACAGCTCCTACGAGCAGTACTTC.

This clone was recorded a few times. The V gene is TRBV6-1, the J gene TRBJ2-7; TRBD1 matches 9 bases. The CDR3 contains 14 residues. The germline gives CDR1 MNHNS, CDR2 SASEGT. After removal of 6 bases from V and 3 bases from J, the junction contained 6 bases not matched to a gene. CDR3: CASRGDRVNYEQYF. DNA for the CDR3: TGTGCCAGCAGGGGGGACAGGGTGAACTACGAGCAGTACTTC.

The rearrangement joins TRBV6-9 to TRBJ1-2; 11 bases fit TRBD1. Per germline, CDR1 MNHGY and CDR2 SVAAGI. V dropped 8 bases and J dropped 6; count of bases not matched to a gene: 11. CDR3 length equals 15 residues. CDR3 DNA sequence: TGTGCCAGCGCCCCCGGGACAGGGGGATCTAATGGCTACACCTTC. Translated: CASAPGTGGSNGYTF.

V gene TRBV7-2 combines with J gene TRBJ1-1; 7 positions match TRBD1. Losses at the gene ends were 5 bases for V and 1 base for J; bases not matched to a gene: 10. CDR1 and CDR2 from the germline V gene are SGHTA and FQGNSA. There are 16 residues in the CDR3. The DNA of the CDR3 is TGTGCCAGCAGCCAAGGCAGAGGGGGCACGAACACTGAAGCTTTCTTT. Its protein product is CASSQGRGGTNTEAFF.

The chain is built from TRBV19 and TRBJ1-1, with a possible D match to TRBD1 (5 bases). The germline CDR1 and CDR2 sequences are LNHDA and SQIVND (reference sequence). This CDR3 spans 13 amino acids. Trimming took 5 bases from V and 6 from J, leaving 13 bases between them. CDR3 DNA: TGTGCCAGTAGTCCTAGTAGGGGCGCTGAAGCTTTCTTT. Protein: CASSPSRGAEAFF.

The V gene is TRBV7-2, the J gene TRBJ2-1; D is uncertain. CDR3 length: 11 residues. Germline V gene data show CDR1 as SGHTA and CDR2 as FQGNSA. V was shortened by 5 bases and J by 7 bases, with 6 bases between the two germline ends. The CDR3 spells CASSAFNEQFF. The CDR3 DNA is TGTGCCAGCAGCGCGTTTAATGAGCAGTTCTTC.

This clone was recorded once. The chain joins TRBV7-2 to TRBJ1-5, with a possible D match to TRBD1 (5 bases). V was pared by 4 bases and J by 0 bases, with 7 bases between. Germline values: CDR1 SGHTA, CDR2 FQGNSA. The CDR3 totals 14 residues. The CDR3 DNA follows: TGTGCCAGCAGCTCCCAGGGTAGCAATCAGCCCCAGCATTTT. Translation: CASSSQGSNQPQHF.

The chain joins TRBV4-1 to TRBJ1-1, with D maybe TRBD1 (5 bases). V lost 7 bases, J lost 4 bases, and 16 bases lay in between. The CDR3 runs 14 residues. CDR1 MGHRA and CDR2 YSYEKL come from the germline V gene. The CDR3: CASTFRVYGTEAFF. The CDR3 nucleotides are TGCGCCAGCACCTTCAGGGTCTACGGCACTGAAGCTTTCTTT.

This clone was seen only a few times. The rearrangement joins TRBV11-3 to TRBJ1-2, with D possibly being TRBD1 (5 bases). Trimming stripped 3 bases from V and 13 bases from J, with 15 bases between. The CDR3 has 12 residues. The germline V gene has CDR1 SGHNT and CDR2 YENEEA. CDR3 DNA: TGTGCCAGCAGCTTGGGGACTGGCCCGGCCACCTTC. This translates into CASSLGTGPATF.

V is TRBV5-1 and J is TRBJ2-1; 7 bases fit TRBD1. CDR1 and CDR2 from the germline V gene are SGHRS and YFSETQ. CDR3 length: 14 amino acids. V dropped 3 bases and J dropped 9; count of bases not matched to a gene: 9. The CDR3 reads CASSSDRLGGEQFF. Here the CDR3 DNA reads TGCGCCAGCAGCTCGGACAGGCTCGGTGGTGAGCAGTTCTTC.

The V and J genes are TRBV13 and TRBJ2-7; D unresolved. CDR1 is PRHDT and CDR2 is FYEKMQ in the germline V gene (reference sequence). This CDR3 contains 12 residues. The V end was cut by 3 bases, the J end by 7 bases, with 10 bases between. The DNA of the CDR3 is TGTGCCAGCAGCTTCTTCAGCCTAGAGCAGTACGTC. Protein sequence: CASSFFSLEQYV.

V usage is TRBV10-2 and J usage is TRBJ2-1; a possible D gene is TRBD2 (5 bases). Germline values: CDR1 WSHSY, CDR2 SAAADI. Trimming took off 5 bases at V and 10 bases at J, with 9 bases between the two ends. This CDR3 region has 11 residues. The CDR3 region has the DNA TGCGCCAGCAGTTCCCAGCGGGAGCAGTTCTTC. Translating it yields CASSSQREQFF.

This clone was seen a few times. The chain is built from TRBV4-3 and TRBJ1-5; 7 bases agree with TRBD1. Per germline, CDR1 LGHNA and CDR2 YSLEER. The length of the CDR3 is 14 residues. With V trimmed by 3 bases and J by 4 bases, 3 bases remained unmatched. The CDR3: CASSQRTGNQPQHF. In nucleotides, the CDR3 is TGCGCCAGCAGCCAGCGGACAGGAAATCAGCCCCAGCATTTT.

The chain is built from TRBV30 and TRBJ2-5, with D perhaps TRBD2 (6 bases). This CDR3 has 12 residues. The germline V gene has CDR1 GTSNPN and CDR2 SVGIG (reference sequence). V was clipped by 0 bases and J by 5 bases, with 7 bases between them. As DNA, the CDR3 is TGTGCCTGGAGTGTACGGGGGGAGACCCAGTACTTC. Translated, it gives CAWSVRGETQYF.

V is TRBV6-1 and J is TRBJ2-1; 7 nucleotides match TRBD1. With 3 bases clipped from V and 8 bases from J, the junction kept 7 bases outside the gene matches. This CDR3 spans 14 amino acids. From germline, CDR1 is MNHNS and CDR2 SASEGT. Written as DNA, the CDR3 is TGTGCCAGCAGTGACTTGACAGGGTGGGATGAGCAGTTCTTC. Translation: CASSDLTGWDEQFF.

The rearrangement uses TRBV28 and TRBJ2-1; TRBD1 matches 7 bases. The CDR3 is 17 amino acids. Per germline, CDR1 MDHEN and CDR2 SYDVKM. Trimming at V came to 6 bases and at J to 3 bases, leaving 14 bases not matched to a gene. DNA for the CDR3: TGTGCCAGCAGCTACTCATTAACAGGGGCCCTCTACAATGAGCAGTTCTTC. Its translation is CASSYSLTGALYNEQFF.

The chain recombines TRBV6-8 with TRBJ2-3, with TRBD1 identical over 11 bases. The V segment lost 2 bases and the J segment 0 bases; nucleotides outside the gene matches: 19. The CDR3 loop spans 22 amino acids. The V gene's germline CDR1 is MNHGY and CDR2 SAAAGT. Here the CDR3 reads CASSYEMDRGHSGGASTDTQYF. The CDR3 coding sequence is TGTGCCAGCAGTTACGAGATGGACAGGGGGCATAGCGGAGGGGCTAGCACAGATACGCAGTATTTT.

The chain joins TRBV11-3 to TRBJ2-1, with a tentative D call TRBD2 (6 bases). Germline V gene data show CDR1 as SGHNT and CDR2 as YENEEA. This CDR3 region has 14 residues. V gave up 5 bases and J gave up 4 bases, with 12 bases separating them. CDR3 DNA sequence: TGTGCCAGCAGCCTAAGCGGGCTGTACAATGAGCAGTTCTTC. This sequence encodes CASSLSGLYNEQFF.